This T cell receptor beta chain was identified during a study of response to subunit inactivated influenza vaccine. MiXCR, applied by TCRdb to the RT-PCR reads, yields one record per CDR3 protein. The sample consists of 500,000 to 700,000 distinct CDR3 sequences, roughly a quarter of them appearing once. The germline V gene encodes CDR1 MDHEN and CDR2 SYDVKM. V was shortened by 6 bases and J by 2 bases, with 10 bases between the two germline ends. The CDR3 loop spans 13 amino acids. These data were also reused for a study on T cells expressing NK-cell markers. This second report adds: The TCR beta cDNA came from 5'RACE template switching with UMIs. The study found dominant NKG2C+ clonotypes at 1.0-7.0% of CD8+ T cells in about six donors. Whether expanded NKG2C+ T cell clones were HCMV specific stayed uncertain.

Sequencing used CD4+ T cells sorted from PBMCs, obtained 11 to 12 days after vaccination. The rearrangement uses TRBV28 and TRBJ1-2; maybe TRBD1 (5 bases). The clonotype was recovered from a man between 45 and 60 years old who received an inactivated influenza vaccine. CDR3 coding DNA: TGTGCCAGCAGGGGGACGGCGAACTATGGCTACACCTTC. Protein: CASRGTANYGYTF.